These T cell receptor beta chains were read from a single sample in a study of low-dose radiotherapy and immunotherapy resistance in tumors. TCRdb re-derived calls from the reads in MiXCR, one entry per CDR3 protein. The sample carries about 58,000 distinct CDR3 sequences, about 23% recorded once. The sequencing here drew on PBMCs, taken after low-dose radiotherapy plus immunotherapy. The source of these receptors is a male donor with prostate cancer. Both conserved end residues are part of each CDR3.

TRBV4-1	TRBJ1-1	CASSKDRVTEAFF
TRBV6-5	TRBJ2-4	CASSYPTGVAKNIQYF
TRBV19	TRBJ2-1	CASSPRTDYNEQFF
TRBV7-9	TRBJ2-1	CASSTSGGAPFF
TRBV7-2	TRBJ1-3	CASSRAGTGDPGNTIYF
TRBV4-3	TRBJ2-7	CASSQDLGQSLQYF
TRBV20-1	TRBJ1-5	CSARGQGAYQPQHF
TRBV20-1	TRBJ1-1	CSALPAGRKNTEAFF
TRBV2	TRBJ2-3	CAGPKGQPNGDTQYF
TRBV2	TRBJ1-2	CASSGGTGVGYTF
TRBV12-3/TRBV12-4	TRBJ1-2	CASSLRDRVRDGYTF
TRBV20-1	TRBJ2-1	CSVRTSGSLMGEQFF
TRBV20-1	TRBJ2-1	CSASRLAGVYNEQFF
TRBV27	TRBJ2-7	CASSPVRPGGPVDEQYF
TRBV19	TRBJ2-1	CASSGVPRTIYNEQFF
TRBV20-1	TRBJ1-4	CSARPPDGGEKLFF
TRBV2	TRBJ2-7	CASNGLAGDYEQYF